This T cell receptor (beta chain) comes out of a study of cytomegalovirus exposure and HLA in healthy donors. Study results and caveats: Within an earlier analysis, most TCR beta V segments proved productive either about 87% or about 30% of the time. Whilst most TCR sequences proved rare, a subset of public TCRs occurred across many donors.

Germline V lookup: CDR1 SGHAT, CDR2 FQDESV (reference sequence). After removal of 1 base from V and 5 bases from J, the junction contained 8 bases not matched to a gene. The CDR3 extends over 18 amino acids. Vbeta (60) and Jbeta (13) primers were used in the PCR. The data were produced by immunoSEQ multiplex PCR, yet TCRdb's version contains in-frame clones alone and is incomplete. Of some 140,000 clones listed, 70% to 75% are singletons. A remark on this clone: Its cognate antigen is unknown.

This receptor was taken from a woman aged 40 to 50 in good health and CMV-seronegative. Input material: PBMCs. V gene TRBV11-1 combines with J gene TRBJ2-2, with 12 bases lining up with TRBD1. The CDR3 protein is CASSLGDRGLGGTGELFF. DNA of the CDR3: TGTGCCAGCAGCTTAGGGGACAGGGGGCTCGGAGGGACCGGGGAGCTGTTTTTT.